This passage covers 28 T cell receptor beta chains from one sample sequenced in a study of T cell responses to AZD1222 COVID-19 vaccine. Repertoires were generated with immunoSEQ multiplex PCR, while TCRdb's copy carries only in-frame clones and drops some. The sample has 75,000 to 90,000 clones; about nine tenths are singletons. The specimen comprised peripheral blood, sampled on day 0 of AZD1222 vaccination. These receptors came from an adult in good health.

Here the CDR3 DNA reads TGTGCCAGCAGCTCCCGCGGCAGGGCATTTAATGAAGCTTTCTTT. Translating gives CASSSRGRAFNEAFF. The chain is built from TRBV5-6 and TRBJ1-1; a possible D gene is TRBD1 (5 bases). Germline assignment: CDR1 SGHDT and CDR2 YYEEEE. This CDR3 has 15 amino acids. Trimming cost V 3 bases and J 7 bases, with 19 bases left between them.

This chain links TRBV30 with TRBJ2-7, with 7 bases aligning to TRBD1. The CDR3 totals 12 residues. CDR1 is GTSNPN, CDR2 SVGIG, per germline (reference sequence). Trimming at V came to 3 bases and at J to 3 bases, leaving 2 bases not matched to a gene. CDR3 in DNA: TGTGCCTGGAGCTACAGGGGCTACGAGCAGTACTTC. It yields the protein CAWSYRGYEQYF.

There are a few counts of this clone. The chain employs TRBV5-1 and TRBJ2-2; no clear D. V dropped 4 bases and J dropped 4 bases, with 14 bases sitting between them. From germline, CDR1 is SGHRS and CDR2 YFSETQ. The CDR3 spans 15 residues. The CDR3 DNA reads TGCGCCAGCAGCACCGAACAACTTGCCACCGGGGAGCTGTTTTTT. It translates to CASSTEQLATGELFF.

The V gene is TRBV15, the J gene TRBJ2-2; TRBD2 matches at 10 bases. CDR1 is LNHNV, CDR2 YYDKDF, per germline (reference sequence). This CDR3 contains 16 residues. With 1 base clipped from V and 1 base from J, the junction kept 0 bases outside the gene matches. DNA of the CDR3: TGTGCCACCAGCAGAGTAGCGGGAGGGAACACCGGGGAGCTGTTTTTT. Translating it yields CATSRVAGGNTGELFF.

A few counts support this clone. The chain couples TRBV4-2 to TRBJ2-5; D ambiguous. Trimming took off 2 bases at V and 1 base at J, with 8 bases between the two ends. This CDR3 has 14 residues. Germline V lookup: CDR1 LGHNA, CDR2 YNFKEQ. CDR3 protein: CASSQSQAQETQYF. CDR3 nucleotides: TGTGCCAGCAGCCAAAGTCAGGCCCAAGAGACCCAGTACTTC.

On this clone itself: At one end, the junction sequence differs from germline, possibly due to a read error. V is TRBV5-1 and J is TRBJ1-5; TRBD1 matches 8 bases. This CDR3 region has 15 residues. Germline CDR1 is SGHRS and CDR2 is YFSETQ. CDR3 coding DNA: TGCGCCAGCAGCCCCACTGGACAGGGCAAACAGCCCCAGCATTTT. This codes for CASSPTGQGKQPQHF.

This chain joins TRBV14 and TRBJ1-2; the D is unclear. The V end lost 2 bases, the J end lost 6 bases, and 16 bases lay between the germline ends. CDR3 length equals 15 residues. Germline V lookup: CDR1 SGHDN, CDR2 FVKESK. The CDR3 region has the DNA TGTGCCAGCAGCCAACACATAGTTTTTAAAGATGGCTACACCTTC. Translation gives CASSQHIVFKDGYTF.

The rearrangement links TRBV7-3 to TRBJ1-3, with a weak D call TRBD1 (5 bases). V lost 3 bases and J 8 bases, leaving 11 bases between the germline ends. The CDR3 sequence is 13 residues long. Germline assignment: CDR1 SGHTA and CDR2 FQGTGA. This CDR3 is CASSFQGGDTIYF. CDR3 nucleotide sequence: TGTGCCAGCAGCTTCCAGGGTGGGGACACCATATATTTT.

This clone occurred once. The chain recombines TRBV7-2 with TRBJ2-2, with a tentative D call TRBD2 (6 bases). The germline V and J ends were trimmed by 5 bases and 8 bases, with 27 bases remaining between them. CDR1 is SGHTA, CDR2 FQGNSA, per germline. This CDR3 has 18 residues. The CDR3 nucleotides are TGTGCCAGCAGCGCCTCCCCCGGACTATATATGGTAGATGGGGAGCTGTTTTTT. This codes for CASSASPGLYMVDGELFF.

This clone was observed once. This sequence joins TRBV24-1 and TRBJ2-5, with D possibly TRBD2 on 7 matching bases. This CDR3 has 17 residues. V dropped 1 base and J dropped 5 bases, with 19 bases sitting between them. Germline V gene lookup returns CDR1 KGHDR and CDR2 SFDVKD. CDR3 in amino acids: CATSDFKGGAGSETQYF. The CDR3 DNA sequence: TGTGCCACCAGTGATTTTAAAGGGGGGGCGGGAAGCGAGACCCAGTACTTC.

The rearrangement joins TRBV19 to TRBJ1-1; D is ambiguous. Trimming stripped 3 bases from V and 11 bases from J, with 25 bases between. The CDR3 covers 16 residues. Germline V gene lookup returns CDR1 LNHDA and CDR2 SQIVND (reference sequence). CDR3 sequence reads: CASSMDSTRRRIVAFF. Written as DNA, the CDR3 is TGTGCCAGTAGTATGGATAGCACCCGGCGGAGGATTGTGGCTTTCTTT.

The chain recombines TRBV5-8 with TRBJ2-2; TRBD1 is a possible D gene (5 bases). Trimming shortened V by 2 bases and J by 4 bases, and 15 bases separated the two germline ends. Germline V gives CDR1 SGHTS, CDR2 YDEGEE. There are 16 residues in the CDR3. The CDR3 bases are TGTGCCAGCAGCTTAAGTGGCCAGGGCCTCACCGGGGAGCTGTTTTTT. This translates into CASSLSGQGLTGELFF.

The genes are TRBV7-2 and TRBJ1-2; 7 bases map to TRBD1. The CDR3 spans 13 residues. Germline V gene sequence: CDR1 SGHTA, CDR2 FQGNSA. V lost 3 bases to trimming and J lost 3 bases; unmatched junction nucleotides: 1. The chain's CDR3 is CASSFDRDYGYTF. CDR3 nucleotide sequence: TGTGCCAGCAGCTTTGACAGGGACTATGGCTACACCTTC.

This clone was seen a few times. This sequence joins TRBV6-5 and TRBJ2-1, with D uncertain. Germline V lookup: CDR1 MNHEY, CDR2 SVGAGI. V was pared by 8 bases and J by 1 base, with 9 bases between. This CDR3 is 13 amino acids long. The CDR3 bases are TGTGCCAGCGCGGACGGGTCCTACAATGAGCAGTTCTTC. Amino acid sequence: CASADGSYNEQFF.

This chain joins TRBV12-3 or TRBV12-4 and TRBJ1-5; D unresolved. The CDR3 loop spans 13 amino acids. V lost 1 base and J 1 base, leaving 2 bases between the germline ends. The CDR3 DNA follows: TGTGCCAGCAGTTTAGGCAGCAATCAGCCCCAGCATTTT. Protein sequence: CASSLGSNQPQHF.

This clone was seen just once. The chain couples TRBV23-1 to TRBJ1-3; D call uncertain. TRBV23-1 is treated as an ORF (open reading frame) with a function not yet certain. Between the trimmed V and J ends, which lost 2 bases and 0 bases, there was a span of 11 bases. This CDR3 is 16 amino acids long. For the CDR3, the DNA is TGCGCCAGCAGTCAACCTTTTGGGGACTCTGGAAACACCATATATTTT. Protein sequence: CASSQPFGDSGNTIYF.

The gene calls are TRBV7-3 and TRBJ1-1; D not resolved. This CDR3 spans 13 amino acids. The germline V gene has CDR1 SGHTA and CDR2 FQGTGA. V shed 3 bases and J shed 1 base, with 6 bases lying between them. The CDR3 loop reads CASSFPGNTEAFF. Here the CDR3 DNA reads TGTGCCAGCAGCTTTCCAGGGAACACTGAAGCTTTCTTT.

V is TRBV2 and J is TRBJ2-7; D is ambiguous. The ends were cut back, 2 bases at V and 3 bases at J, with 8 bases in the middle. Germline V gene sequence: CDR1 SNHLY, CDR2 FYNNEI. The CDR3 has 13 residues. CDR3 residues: CASSENSYYEQYF. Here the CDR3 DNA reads TGTGCCAGCAGTGAAAACAGTTACTACGAGCAGTACTTC. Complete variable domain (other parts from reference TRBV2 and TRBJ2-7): EPEVTQTPSHQVTQMGQEVILRCVPISNHLYFYWYRQILGQKVEFLVSFYNNEISEKSEIFDDQFSVERPDGSNFTLKIRSTKLEDSAMYFCASSENSYYEQYFGPGTRLTVT.

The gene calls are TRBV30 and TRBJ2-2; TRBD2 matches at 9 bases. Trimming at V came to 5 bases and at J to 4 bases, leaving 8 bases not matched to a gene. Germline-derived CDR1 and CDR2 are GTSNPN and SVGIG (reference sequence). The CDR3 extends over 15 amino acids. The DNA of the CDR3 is TGTGCCTGGCGATATAGCGGGAGTGCCACCGGGGAGCTGTTTTTT. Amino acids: CAWRYSGSATGELFF. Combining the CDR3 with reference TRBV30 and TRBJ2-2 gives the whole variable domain SQTIHQWPATLVQPVGSPLSLECTVEGTSNPNLYWYRQAAGRGLQLLFYSVGIGQISSEVPQNLSASRPQDRQFILSSKKLLLSDSGFYLCAWRYSGSATGELFFGEGSRLTVL.

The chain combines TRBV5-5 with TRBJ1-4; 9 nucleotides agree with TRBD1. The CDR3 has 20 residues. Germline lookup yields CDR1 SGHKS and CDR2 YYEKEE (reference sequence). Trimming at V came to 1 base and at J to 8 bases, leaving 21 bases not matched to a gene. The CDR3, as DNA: TGTGCCAGCAGCTTGAGTTTTCTTTTCGACCAAGGGGACAGGGAAGAAAAACTGTTTTTT. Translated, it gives CASSLSFLFDQGDREEKLFF.

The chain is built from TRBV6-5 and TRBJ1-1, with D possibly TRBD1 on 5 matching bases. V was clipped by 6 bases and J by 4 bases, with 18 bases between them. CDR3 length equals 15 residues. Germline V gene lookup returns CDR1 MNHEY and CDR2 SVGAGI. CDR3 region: CASSRETTEVTEAFF. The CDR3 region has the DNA TGTGCCAGCAGCCGAGAAACGACAGAGGTCACTGAAGCTTTCTTT.

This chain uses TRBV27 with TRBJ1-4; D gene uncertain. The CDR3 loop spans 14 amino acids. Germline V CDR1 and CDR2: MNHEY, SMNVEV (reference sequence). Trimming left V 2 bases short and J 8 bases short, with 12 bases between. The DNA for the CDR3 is TGTGCCAGCAGTTTAAGGCCCGACGGGGAAAAACTGTTTTTT. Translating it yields CASSLRPDGEKLFF. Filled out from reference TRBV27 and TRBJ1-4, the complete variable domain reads EAQVTQNPRYLITVTGKKLTVTCSQNMNHEYMSWYRQDPGLGLRQIYYSMNVEVTDKGDVPEGYKVSRKEKRNFPLILESPSPNQTSLYFCASSLRPDGEKLFFGSGTQLSVL.

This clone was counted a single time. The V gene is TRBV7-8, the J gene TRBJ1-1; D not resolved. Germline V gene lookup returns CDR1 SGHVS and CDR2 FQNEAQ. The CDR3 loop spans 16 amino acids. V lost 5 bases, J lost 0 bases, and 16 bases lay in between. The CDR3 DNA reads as TGTGCCAGCAGCCATTGGACGATGCGGATGAACACTGAAGCTTTCTTT. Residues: CASSHWTMRMNTEAFF.

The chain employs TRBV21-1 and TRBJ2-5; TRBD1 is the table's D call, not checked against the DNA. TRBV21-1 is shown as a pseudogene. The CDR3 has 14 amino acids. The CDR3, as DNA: TGTGCCAGCTCCACCAGGGTTAAAACAGAGACCCAGTACTTC. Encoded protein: CASSTRVKTETQYF.

The CDR3 DNA reads TGTGCCAGCAGCCAAACTCCCCAGGGTCGTCTGAGCTACACCTTC. Protein: CASSQTPQGRLSYTF. The J gene is TRBJ1-2, the V gene TRBV3-1 (or the pseudogene TRBV3-2); maybe TRBD1 (5 bases). CDR1 LGHDT and CDR2 YNNKEL come from the germline V gene (reference sequence). The CDR3 covers 15 residues. Trimming took off 2 bases at V and 9 bases at J, with 19 bases between the two ends.

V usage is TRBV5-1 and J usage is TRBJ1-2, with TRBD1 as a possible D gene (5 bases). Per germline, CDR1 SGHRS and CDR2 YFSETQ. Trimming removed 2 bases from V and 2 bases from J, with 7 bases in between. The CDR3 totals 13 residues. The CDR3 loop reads CASSLWGNYGYTF. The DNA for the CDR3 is TGCGCCAGCAGCTTATGGGGGAACTATGGCTACACCTTC.

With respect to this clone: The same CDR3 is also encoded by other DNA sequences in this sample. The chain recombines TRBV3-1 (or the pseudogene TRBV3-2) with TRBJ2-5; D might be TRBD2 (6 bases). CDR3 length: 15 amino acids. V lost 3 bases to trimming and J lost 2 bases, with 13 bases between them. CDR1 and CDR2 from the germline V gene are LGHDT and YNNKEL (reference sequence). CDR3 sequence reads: CASSQMTGVQETQYF. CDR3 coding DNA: TGTGCCAGCAGCCAGATGACGGGGGTTCAAGAGACCCAGTACTTC.

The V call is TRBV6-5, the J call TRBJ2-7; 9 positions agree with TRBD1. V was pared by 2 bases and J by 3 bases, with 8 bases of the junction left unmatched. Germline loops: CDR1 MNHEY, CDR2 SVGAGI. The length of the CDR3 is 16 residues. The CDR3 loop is CASSYTTGTGIYEQYF. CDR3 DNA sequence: TGTGCCAGCAGTTACACCACCGGGACAGGGATCTACGAGCAGTACTTC.